The 15 T cell receptor beta chains listed next were all sequenced from one sample in a study of somatic mutations in cytotoxic T cells in rheumatoid arthritis. Clones were read by immunoSEQ multiplex PCR, and TCRdb kept only the in-frame ones, dropping some. The table includes about 12,000 clones, over 65% detected once. Sequences were obtained from CD8+ T cells sorted from blood. All receptors come from a man in his 70s in good health.

The chain joins TRBV4-2 to TRBJ2-2, with no clear D. The germline CDR1 and CDR2 sequences are LGHNA and YNFKEQ. V lost 0 bases to trimming and J lost 4 bases, with 12 bases between them. The CDR3 runs to 16 residues. In DNA form, the CDR3 reads TGTGCCAGCAGCCAAGATCCAAACCCGACCACCGGGGAGCTGTTTTTT. This sequence encodes CASSQDPNPTTGELFF.

The CDR3 sequence is CASSYGSGVSGNTIYF. For the CDR3, the DNA is TGTGCCAGCAGTTACGGGTCGGGGGTATCTGGAAACACCATATATTTT. The chain recombines TRBV6-6 with TRBJ1-3; D might be TRBD1 (5 bases). The CDR3 is 16 amino acids. V was trimmed by 2 bases and J by 1 base, leaving 12 bases between them. Per the germline V gene, CDR1 is MNHNY and CDR2 is SVGAGI (reference sequence).

CDR3 sequence: CASSAHRGPFQETQYF. The CDR3 DNA reads TGTGCCAGCAGCGCCCACAGGGGCCCCTTTCAAGAGACCCAGTACTTC. The chain carries TRBV9 and TRBJ2-5, with 7 bases lining up with TRBD1. The length of the CDR3 is 16 residues. V dropped 3 bases and J dropped 2; count of bases not matched to a gene: 10. Per the germline V gene, CDR1 is SGDLS and CDR2 is YYNGEE.

The sample holds a few counts of this clone. The chain has TRBV7-9 and TRBJ1-1, with D perhaps TRBD1 (6 bases). Germline assignment: CDR1 SEHNR and CDR2 FQNEAQ (reference sequence). This CDR3 is 12 amino acids long. Trimming took off 6 bases at V and 6 bases at J, with 11 bases between the two ends. The CDR3 DNA is TGTGCCAGCAGAACAACAGGGTCTGAAGCTTTCTTT. It encodes CASRTTGSEAFF.

The CDR3 region is CASSIRVSRGTTEAFF. Written as DNA, the CDR3 is TGTGCCAGCAGTATAAGGGTTTCCAGGGGGACGACTGAAGCTTTCTTT. The rearrangement joins TRBV28 to TRBJ1-1; TRBD1 agrees at 7 bases. The CDR3 loop spans 16 amino acids. The ends lost 5 bases at V and 5 bases at J; junction bases unmatched: 14. Germline CDR1 is MDHEN and CDR2 is SYDVKM.

The chain has TRBV5-4 and TRBJ2-7; 11 bases align to TRBD2. CDR1 is SGHNT, CDR2 YYREEE, per germline (reference sequence). V lost 5 bases to trimming and J lost 2 bases; unmatched junction nucleotides: 6. The CDR3 consists of 15 residues. CDR3 sequence: CASRPGTSGTYEQYF. CDR3 DNA: TGTGCCAGCAGGCCCGGGACTAGCGGTACCTACGAGCAGTACTTC. Full variable domain (remainder filled in from reference TRBV5-4 and TRBJ2-7): ETGVTQSPTHLIKTRGQQVTLRCSSQSGHNTVSWYQQALGQGPQFIFQYYREEENGRGNFPPRFSGLQFPNYSSELNVNALELDDSALYLCASRPGTSGTYEQYFGPGTRLTVT.

V gene TRBV4-1 combines with J gene TRBJ2-3; weak D call: TRBD2 (5 bases). This CDR3 contains 13 residues. Germline-derived CDR1 and CDR2 are MGHRA and YSYEKL. Trimming shortened V by 1 base and J by 5 bases, and 7 bases separated the two germline ends. CDR3 residues: CASSQGRGDTQYF. The CDR3 DNA reads TGCGCCAGCAGCCAAGGACGGGGAGATACGCAGTATTTT.

This clone was recorded a few times. V usage is TRBV7-9 and J usage is TRBJ1-2; 10 positions agree with TRBD1. Losses at the gene ends were 3 bases for V and 0 bases for J; bases not matched to a gene: 7. Per germline, CDR1 SEHNR and CDR2 FQNEAQ (reference sequence). The CDR3 is 17 amino acids. The chain's CDR3 is CASSLFRDRGANYGYTF. CDR3 in DNA: TGTGCCAGCAGCTTGTTCCGGGACAGGGGAGCTAACTATGGCTACACCTTC. The whole variable domain, filled in from reference TRBV7-9 and TRBJ1-2, reads DTGVSQNPRHKITKRGQNVTFRCDPISEHNRLYWYRQTLGQGPEFLTYFQNEAQLEKSRLLSDRFSAERPKGSFSTLEIQRTEQGDSAMYLCASSLFRDRGANYGYTFGSGTRLTVV.

The chain combines TRBV6-5 with TRBJ1-5; D unclear. The CDR3 has 14 amino acids. The V and J ends lost 4 bases and 8 bases respectively, with 15 bases between them. Germline V gene sequence: CDR1 MNHEY, CDR2 SVGAGI. This chain's CDR3 is CASSLGSFIEPQHF. The CDR3 bases are TGTGCCAGCAGTTTGGGAAGCTTTATCGAGCCCCAGCATTTT.

The chain links TRBV4-1 to TRBJ1-5, with D hard to call. The CDR3 runs 15 residues. CDR1 and CDR2 (germline): MGHRA, YSYEKL. V lost 1 base and J lost 1, with 8 bases in between. CDR3 DNA sequence: TGCGCCAGCAGCCAAGTCGTAGCGAGCAATCAGCCCCAGCATTTT. Translating gives CASSQVVASNQPQHF.

The chain recombines TRBV7-3 with TRBJ2-3, with 11 bases aligning to TRBD2. The ends lost 5 bases at V and 4 bases at J; junction bases unmatched: 5. Germline-derived CDR1 and CDR2 are SGHTA and FQGTGA. The CDR3 loop spans 15 amino acids. CDR3 coding DNA: TGTGCCAGCAGCCCCGGGACTAGCGGCTCAGATACGCAGTATTTT. It specifies CASSPGTSGSDTQYF.

The chain uses TRBV4-3 and TRBJ2-7; 8 bases are a match to TRBD1. This CDR3 spans 14 amino acids. J lost 4 bases, V lost 4 bases, and 6 bases had no gene match. The germline gives CDR1 LGHNA, CDR2 YSLEER. CDR3 in amino acids: CASSPGTGRYEQYF. The CDR3 nucleotides read TGCGCCAGCAGCCCAGGGACAGGAAGGTACGAGCAGTACTTC.

The chain uses TRBV13 and TRBJ1-2; D is possibly TRBD1 (5 bases). The CDR3 is made up of 14 amino acids. Trimming took off 5 bases at V and 4 bases at J, with 14 bases between the two ends. Germline V gives CDR1 PRHDT, CDR2 FYEKMQ (reference sequence). CDR3 coding DNA: TGTGCCAGCAGCCCCGACAGAACTCCCTATGGCTACACCTTC. It specifies CASSPDRTPYGYTF.

This clone was seen only a few times. V gene TRBV13 combines with J gene TRBJ1-1; D might be TRBD1 (6 bases). CDR1 is PRHDT and CDR2 is FYEKMQ in the germline V gene (reference sequence). CDR3 length equals 14 residues. V lost 5 bases, J lost 3 bases, and 13 bases lay in between. The CDR3 here is CASSPQGYDTEAFF. In DNA, the CDR3 is TGTGCCAGCAGCCCTCAGGGGTATGACACTGAAGCTTTCTTT.

The chain is built from TRBV11-2 and TRBJ2-7, with 9 positions matching TRBD1. Germline-derived CDR1 and CDR2 are SGHAT and FQNNGV. Germline trimming cut 5 bases from V and 2 bases from J; bases unmatched to any gene: 13. This CDR3 has 17 residues. The CDR3 coding sequence is TGTGCCAGCAGCCCGGAGCCCTGGGACAGGGTGCCCTACGAGCAGTACTTC. As protein: CASSPEPWDRVPYEQYF. Drawing the rest from reference TRBV11-2 and TRBJ2-7, the complete variable domain is EAGVAQSPRYKIIEKRQSVAFWCNPISGHATLYWYQQILGQGPKLLIQFQNNGVVDDSQLPKDRFSAERLKGVDSTLKIQPAKLEDSAVYLCASSPEPWDRVPYEQYFGPGTRLTVT.